This T cell receptor (beta chain) was retrieved from a study of identical twins' blood T cells. The wider study: Six alpha and about six beta libraries together yielded 45 million or so reads.

Per the germline V gene, CDR1 is SGHDT and CDR2 is YYEEEE. Deletions cut 0 bases from V and 5 bases from J, with 12 bases between. The CDR3 consists of 15 residues. TCRdb ran MiXCR on the 5' RACE reads and lists one entry per CDR3 protein. The sample has hundreds of thousands of distinct CDR3 sequences, roughly 30% seen once. A few counts support this clonotype. The sample consisted of PBMCs. The sequence was collected from a woman between 18 and 49 years old in good health. The gene calls are TRBV5-6 and TRBJ2-1; TRBD1 might be the D (6 bases). This CDR3 is CASSLEVAGDNEQFF. CDR3 DNA: TGTGCCAGCAGCTTGGAAGTAGCAGGGGACAATGAGCAGTTCTTC.